The entry that follows covers one T cell receptor beta chain sequence. CDR3 length: 16 residues. CDR1 is KGHSH and CDR2 is LQKENI in the germline V gene. Trimming removed 0 bases from V and 1 base from J, with 12 bases in between. The sample is drawn from a study of T cell changes during pregnancy in multiple sclerosis. Here immunoSEQ multiplex PCR was the method, and the copy in TCRdb shows in-frame clones only, minus some. The profile covers 70,000 to 95,000 clones, with about 93% appearing a single time and 2.5% to 3% taken by the ten largest. This sequence was found in a female donor in good health, enrolled as a control in a pregnancy study. Here the sequenced sample was peripheral blood, taken after pregnancy. The chain carries TRBV18 and TRBJ1-2; D not resolved. CDR3 DNA sequence: TGTGCCAGCTCACCACCGGACCGGGGAAGTAACTATGGCTACACCTTC. It translates to CASSPPDRGSNYGYTF.